These 10 T cell receptor beta chains were all obtained from the same sample, sequenced in a study of beta chain features in type 1 diabetes. Sequenced material consisted of expressed TCRB transcripts (all of the isolated RNA was reverse transcribed). Assay used: immunoSEQ multiplex PCR; TCRdb lists only in-frame clones, some missing. This table holds more than 85,000 clones, almost 40% found once. Material: stem cell memory CD4+ T cells from blood. The receptors originated from a woman aged 18-29 years in good health.

The table lists this clone with a few counts. V and J are TRBV7-9 and TRBJ1-1; D remains unclear. The V end lost 5 bases, the J end lost 7 bases, and 20 bases lay between the germline ends. The CDR3 contains 15 residues. The germline V gene has CDR1 SEHNR and CDR2 FQNEAQ (reference sequence). The CDR3 DNA sequence: TGTGCCAGCAGCCTATTGGGCCCGTTGGCAAGTGAAGCTTTCTTT. Translating gives CASSLLGPLASEAFF.

The chain employs TRBV7-9 and TRBJ2-3; possibly TRBD1 for D (6 bases). V dropped 5 bases and J dropped 9 bases, with 9 bases sitting between them. Per the germline V gene, CDR1 is SEHNR and CDR2 is FQNEAQ (reference sequence). CDR3 length equals 11 residues. The CDR3 region is CASSLGQTQYF. CDR3 coding DNA: TGTGCCAGCAGCCTGGGACAAACGCAGTATTTT.

The rearrangement joins TRBV4-3 to TRBJ2-2; 8 bases are a match to TRBD2. The trim removed 4 bases at V and 0 bases at J, leaving 1 base unmatched. Looked up from germline, CDR1 is LGHNA and CDR2 is YSLEER. CDR3 length: 15 residues. The CDR3 spells CASSRLASNTGELFF. CDR3 coding DNA: TGCGCCAGCAGCCGACTAGCGTCGAACACCGGGGAGCTGTTTTTT.

V is TRBV28 and J is TRBJ1-3; possibly TRBD1 for D (5 bases). V was cut by 6 bases and J by 0 bases, with 15 bases left in between. CDR1 and CDR2 from the germline V gene are MDHEN and SYDVKM. The CDR3 consists of 16 residues. The CDR3 DNA is TGTGCCAGCAGGACCCGGGACTTGAGCTCTGGAAACACCATATATTTT. As protein: CASRTRDLSSGNTIYF.

The rearrangement links TRBV6-5 to TRBJ2-7; D is perhaps TRBD1 (5 bases). Germline-derived CDR1 and CDR2 are MNHEY and SVGAGI. V was clipped by 0 bases and J by 7 bases, with 19 bases between them. This CDR3 is built from 16 residues. The CDR3 here is CASSYSGAGRSLEQYF. CDR3 DNA sequence: TGTGCCAGCAGTTACTCTGGAGCAGGGCGAAGCTTAGAGCAGTACTTC.

The chain recombines TRBV29-1 with TRBJ2-1, with 11 bases aligning to TRBD2. Germline CDR1 and CDR2: SQVTM and ANQGSEA. V lost 5 bases to trimming and J lost 4 bases; unmatched junction nucleotides: 4. This CDR3 is built from 14 residues. CDR3 sequence reads: CSVKTSGNYNEQFF. For the CDR3, the DNA is TGCAGCGTTAAGACTAGCGGGAATTACAATGAGCAGTTCTTC.

This clone showed up just a few times. The V call is TRBV9, the J call TRBJ2-2; TRBD2 matches at 8 bases. The CDR3 runs to 16 residues. The germline V gene has CDR1 SGDLS and CDR2 YYNGEE. With V trimmed by 2 bases and J by 5 bases, 8 bases remained unmatched. The CDR3 DNA reads as TGTGCCAGCAGCGTCTCCGGGAGGGTGTTAACCGGGGAGCTGTTTTTT. Its protein product is CASSVSGRVLTGELFF.

J is TRBJ2-5 and V is TRBV5-1; 12 bases align to TRBD2. The CDR3 spans 16 residues. The V gene end was trimmed by 2 bases and the J gene end by 4 bases; junction bases not matched to a gene: 6. Germline loops: CDR1 SGHRS, CDR2 YFSETQ. Here the CDR3 reads CASSFGTSGPRETQYF. The CDR3 nucleotides read TGCGCCAGCAGCTTCGGGACTAGCGGGCCGCGAGAGACCCAGTACTTC.

This chain's CDR3 is CASRRGDSSYNEQFF. CDR3 sequence (DNA): TGTGCCAGTCGACGGGGGGATAGCTCCTACAATGAGCAGTTCTTC. This chain joins TRBV28 and TRBJ2-1, with 7 bases fitting TRBD2. The CDR3 runs 15 residues. Germline CDR1 and CDR2: MDHEN and SYDVKM. With 9 bases clipped from V and 0 bases from J, the junction kept 8 bases outside the gene matches.

This clone appeared a few times. V and J are TRBV7-9 and TRBJ2-2; TRBD1 agrees at 9 bases. The CDR3 has 15 amino acids. J lost 0 bases, V lost 5 bases, and 1 base had no gene match. Germline assignment: CDR1 SEHNR and CDR2 FQNEAQ (reference sequence). The CDR3 DNA reads TGTGCCAGCAGCACAGGGGGCGCGAACACCGGGGAGCTGTTTTTT. It codes for CASSTGGANTGELFF.